This is a list of T cell receptor beta chains from one sample in a study of cytomegalovirus exposure and HLA in healthy donors. Method: immunoSEQ multiplex PCR; TCRdb's copy keeps in-frame clones and lacks some. The data show 120,000 or so clones, 89% seen once. The material sequenced was PBMCs. The source of these receptors is a woman between 18 and 30 years old in good health and CMV-seronegative. CDR3s include the opening cysteine and the closing phenylalanine or tryptophan. A D gene is named only where the DNA matches it firmly. Clone size is given for some rows only: seen once, a few or many times, or a class if the clone is expanded.

CDR3aa | CDR3nt | j_gene | abundance | d_gene | v_gene
CASSEEGRTEAFF | TGTGCCAGCAGTGAGGAGGGTCGCACTGAAGCTTTCTTT | TRBJ1-1 | NA | NA | TRBV2
CASRGGRFYGYTF | TGTGCCAGCAGGGGGGGACGGTTCTATGGCTACACCTTC | TRBJ1-2 | few | NA | TRBV28
CASSVTGVGYEQYF | TGTGCCAGCAGCGTAACGGGAGTGGGCTACGAGCAGTACTTC | TRBJ2-7 | NA | NA | TRBV9
CASRKTYTDTQYF | TGTGCCAGCAGAAAGACTTACACAGATACGCAGTATTTT | TRBJ2-3 | NA | NA | TRBV6-4
CASSPDRVNTEAFF | TGTGCCAGCAGCCCCGACAGGGTGAACACTGAAGCTTTCTTT | TRBJ1-1 | NA | TRBD1 | TRBV27
CASSQDNAGANQPQHF | TGTGCCAGCAGCCAAGATAATGCGGGGGCCAATCAGCCCCAGCATTTT | TRBJ1-5 | NA | NA | TRBV4-2
CASSIQDLSTDTQYF | TGTGCCAGTAGTATACAGGATCTTAGCACAGATACGCAGTATTTT | TRBJ2-3 | NA | NA | TRBV19
CASSQEPMTAQFTEAFF | TGTGCCAGCAGCCAAGAACCGATGACAGCCCAATTCACTGAAGCTTTCTTT | TRBJ1-1 | NA | NA | TRBV4-2
CASSQVGGANTGELFF | TGTGCCAGCAGCCAAGTAGGTGGAGCTAACACCGGGGAGCTGTTTTTT | TRBJ2-2 | NA | NA | TRBV14
CATSSNAYEQYF | TGTGCCACCAGCAGCAATGCCTACGAGCAGTACTTC | TRBJ2-7 | few | NA | TRBV15
CASSQLGGLAPNEQFF | TGCGCCAGCAGCCAATTGGGAGGACTAGCACCCAATGAGCAGTTCTTC | TRBJ2-1 | NA | TRBD2 | TRBV4-3
CASSPGQGVYSNQPQHF | TGTGCCAGCAGTCCGGGACAGGGAGTTTATAGCAATCAGCCCCAGCATTTT | TRBJ1-5 | NA | TRBD1 | TRBV28
CASSTNRNTEAFF | TGTGCCAGCAGCACCAACAGGAACACTGAAGCTTTCTTT | TRBJ1-1 | few | NA | TRBV7-2
CASSPGDRENTEAFF | TGTGCCAGCAGCCCGGGGGACAGGGAGAACACTGAAGCTTTCTTT | TRBJ1-1 | NA | TRBD1 | TRBV9
CASRLFPARQGALEASNYGYTF | TGTGCCAGCAGATTATTCCCAGCCCGACAGGGGGCTCTAGAGGCGTCTAACTATGGCTACACCTTC | TRBJ1-2 | NA | TRBD1 | TRBV28
CASSLLGGKETQYF | TGTGCCAGCAGTTTATTAGGGGGCAAGGAGACCCAGTACTTC | TRBJ2-5 | NA | TRBD1 | TRBV28
CASSVSGREGFREQYF | TGTGCCAGCAGCGTATCAGGTCGGGAGGGCTTTAGAGAGCAGTACTTC | TRBJ2-7 | NA | TRBD2 | TRBV9
CASSYSSTAGELFF | TGTGCCAGCAGTTACTCCTCAACAGCCGGGGAGCTGTTTTTT | TRBJ2-2 | NA | NA | TRBV6-5
CASSPTPGLAGEGEQFF | TGTGCCAGCAGCCCGACACCGGGACTAGCGGGAGAAGGTGAGCAGTTCTTC | TRBJ2-1 | NA | TRBD2 | TRBV5-6
CAIQGRVDQPQHF | TGTGCCATTCAGGGGAGAGTCGATCAGCCCCAGCATTTT | TRBJ1-5 | NA | NA | TRBV28
CASSSGQLANNQPQHF | TGTGCCAGCAGTTCTGGTCAGCTAGCAAACAATCAGCCCCAGCATTTT | TRBJ1-5 | NA | NA | TRBV6-5
CASSNQGSPQETQYF | TGTGCCAGCAGTAACCAGGGAAGCCCCCAAGAGACCCAGTACTTC | TRBJ2-5 | NA | NA | TRBV2
CASSQDAGGYTDTQYF | TGCGCCAGCAGCCAAGATGCGGGAGGGTACACAGATACGCAGTATTTT | TRBJ2-3 | NA | TRBD2 | TRBV4-3
CASSLLADSTDTQYF | TGCGCCAGCAGCTTGTTAGCGGATAGCACAGATACGCAGTATTTT | TRBJ2-3 | once | NA | TRBV5-1
CASSQPRDRGYEQYF | TGTGCCAGCAGTCAACCGAGGGACAGGGGTTACGAGCAGTACTTC | TRBJ2-7 | NA | TRBD1 | TRBV28
CASSDGTGGLKTF | TGTGCCAGCAGTGATGGGACAGGGGGCCTTAAGACCTTC | TRBJ1-2 | NA | TRBD1 | TRBV5-4
CASSPGVQNQPQHF | TGCGCCAGCAGCCCCGGGGTTCAGAATCAGCCCCAGCATTTT | TRBJ1-5 | NA | NA | TRBV5-1
CSVVGQSNTEAFF | TGCAGCGTTGTAGGACAGTCGAACACTGAAGCTTTCTTT | TRBJ1-1 | NA | NA | TRBV29-1
CASSEGTAANYGYTF | TGTGCCAGTAGTGAAGGGACAGCAGCTAACTATGGCTACACCTTC | TRBJ1-2 | NA | TRBD1 | TRBV19
CASSLEPGRMNTEAFF | TGTGCCAGCAGTTTAGAGCCAGGTCGTATGAACACTGAAGCTTTCTTT | TRBJ1-1 | NA | NA | TRBV27
CASTPGQGPTNYGYTF | TGTGCCAGCACGCCGGGACAGGGTCCCACTAACTATGGCTACACCTTC | TRBJ1-2 | NA | TRBD1 | TRBV27